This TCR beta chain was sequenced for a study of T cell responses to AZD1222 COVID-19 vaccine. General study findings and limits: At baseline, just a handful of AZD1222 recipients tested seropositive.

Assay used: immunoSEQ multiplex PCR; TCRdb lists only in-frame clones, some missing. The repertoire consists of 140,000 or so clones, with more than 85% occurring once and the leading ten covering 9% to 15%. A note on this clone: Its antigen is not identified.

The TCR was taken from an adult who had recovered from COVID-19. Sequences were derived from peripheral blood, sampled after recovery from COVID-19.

The CDR3 reads CATSGLNQPQHF. CDR3 DNA: TGTGCCACCAGTGGGTTAAATCAGCCCCAGCATTTT. V is TRBV24-1 and J is TRBJ1-5, with D unresolved. Between the trimmed V and J ends, which lost 5 bases and 4 bases, there was a span of 5 bases. From germline, CDR1 is KGHDR and CDR2 SFDVKD. The CDR3 spans 12 residues.